The TCR beta chain under discussion was sequenced for a study of T cell repertoires in cytomegalovirus infection. Study-level information: Evidence of both CMV infection and a matching HLA type came from public TCR beta signatures.

CDR1 is MGHRA, CDR2 YSYEKL, per germline. Between the trimmed V and J ends, which lost 0 bases and 4 bases, there was a span of 12 bases. The CDR3 length is 15 residues. TCRdb reprocessed the reads with MiXCR, giving one entry per CDR3 protein. This table holds 450,000 to 550,000 distinct CDR3 sequences, approximately 40% found once. This clonotype has just a few counts. The target antigen is unknown. The material sequenced was cultured PBMCs, taken from culture after CMV antigen stimulation. The chain links TRBV4-1 to TRBJ2-5; perhaps TRBD1 as D (5 bases). The clonotype originates from a human donor in good health (CMV status not recorded). Some clones in this sample may be carry-over from other donors' samples. The CDR3, as DNA: TGCGCCAGCAGCCAAGACCAGGGTCCCCGAGAGACCCAGTACTTC. This translates into CASSQDQGPRETQYF.